Listed here are 26 T cell receptor beta chains from one sample, sequenced in a study of cytomegalovirus exposure and HLA in healthy donors (dated by TCRdb to 2015 to 2018). The library was generated by the immunoSEQ multiplex PCR assay. A mixture of 60 forward primers for TCR Vbeta segments and 13 reverse primers for TCR Jbeta segments was used in the multiplex PCR. This immuneACCESS table, as held by TCRdb, lists in-frame sequences with V and J called but not all clones. Of the missing ones, under half trace to an unresolved V gene in checked studies; the others have no known cause. This sample lists about 63,000 clones; 70% to 85% were detected once. Under 3% of the sample is in the top ten clones. The sequencing input was PBMCs. These receptors were taken from a woman between 25 and 40 years old in good health and CMV-seronegative.

The chain carries TRBV28 and TRBJ2-5; 8 nucleotides agree with TRBD1. Germline loops: CDR1 MDHEN, CDR2 SYDVKM. V dropped 5 bases and J dropped 5; count of bases not matched to a gene: 7. This CDR3 comprises 14 residues. CDR3 amino acids: CASSPGQGGETQYF. As DNA, the CDR3 is TGTGCCAGCAGTCCAGGACAGGGTGGGGAGACCCAGTACTTC.

The table lists this clone with a few counts. This chain's CDR3 is CASSQDSRREQYF. CDR3 coding DNA: TGTGCCAGCAGCCAAGATTCCCGCCGCGAGCAGTACTTC. The rearrangement uses TRBV14 and TRBJ2-5; D not resolved. The J call is uncertain, as TRBJ2-7 better fits the DNA end. This CDR3 spans 13 amino acids. CDR1 and CDR2 from the germline V gene are SGHDN and FVKESK.

This chain joins TRBV6-5 and TRBJ2-7, with TRBD2 identical over 11 bases. Germline lookup yields CDR1 MNHEY and CDR2 SVGAGI. The CDR3 is made up of 15 amino acids. After removal of 2 bases from V and 3 bases from J, the junction contained 3 bases not matched to a gene. The CDR3 here is CASSYSLAGGYEQYF. The CDR3 nucleotides read TGTGCCAGCAGTTACAGTCTAGCGGGGGGCTACGAGCAGTACTTC.

The V call is TRBV7-2, the J call TRBJ1-5; D is perhaps TRBD1 (6 bases). V lost 4 bases, J lost 3 bases, and 16 bases lay in between. This CDR3 comprises 16 residues. Germline CDR1 reads SGHTA; CDR2 reads FQGNSA. CDR3 DNA: TGTGCCAGCAGCTCCACCTTGCAGGGGTCCAATCAGCCCCAGCATTTT. It encodes CASSSTLQGSNQPQHF.

The gene calls are TRBV7-2 and TRBJ2-7; no clear D gene. CDR1 and CDR2 (germline): SGHTA, FQGNSA. V was pared by 1 base and J by 7 bases, with 14 bases between. The CDR3 has 14 amino acids. The CDR3 loop reads CASSLDSNSWEQYF. The CDR3 DNA is TGTGCCAGCAGCTTAGACTCCAATTCTTGGGAGCAGTACTTC.

To note about this clone: This same CDR3 is encoded by further DNA sequences in the sample. This chain links TRBV2 with TRBJ1-2; D gene ambiguous. The CDR3 totals 13 residues. V was pared by 6 bases and J by 2 bases, with 10 bases between. CDR1 SNHLY and CDR2 FYNNEI come from the germline V gene. The CDR3 nucleotides are TGTGCCAGCAGCGCGACTGAAAACTATGGCTACACCTTC. This translates into CASSATENYGYTF.

The chain links TRBV7-3 to TRBJ2-7, with 16 bases matching TRBD2. V shed 5 bases and J 7 bases; nucleotides not matched to a gene: 8. This CDR3 has 16 amino acids. Germline V gene sequence: CDR1 SGHTA, CDR2 FQGTGA. The CDR3 loop is CASSPGTSGRAGEQYV. The CDR3 bases are TGTGCCAGCAGCCCAGGGACTAGCGGGAGGGCCGGAGAGCAGTACGTC.

This rearrangement joins TRBV18 to TRBJ1-2, with D tentatively TRBD1 (6 bases). The CDR3 loop spans 16 amino acids. Trimming cost V 3 bases and J 2 bases, with 16 bases left between them. Germline V gene lookup returns CDR1 KGHSH and CDR2 LQKENI. The chain's CDR3 is CASSPRQEAPNYGYTF. The CDR3 nucleotides are TGTGCCAGCTCACCTAGACAGGAGGCCCCAAACTATGGCTACACCTTC.

The V call is TRBV5-1, the J call TRBJ1-1, with D perhaps TRBD1 (5 bases). This CDR3 has 15 residues. CDR1 and CDR2 from the germline V gene are SGHRS and YFSETQ. The ends were cut back, 0 bases at V and 5 bases at J, with 14 bases in the middle. The CDR3 DNA is TGCGCCAGCAGCTTGGCCGGGGGGGAAGCGACTGAAGCTTTCTTT. Translated, it gives CASSLAGGEATEAFF.

The V and J genes are TRBV6-1 and TRBJ1-2, with 12 nucleotides matching TRBD1. V dropped 4 bases and J dropped 4; count of bases not matched to a gene: 7. Germline CDR1 reads MNHNS; CDR2 reads SASEGT. The CDR3 contains 16 residues. CDR3 coding DNA: TGTGCCAGCAGTGGCCGGGACAGGGGGCCTACCTATGGCTACACCTTC. Translated, it gives CASSGRDRGPTYGYTF.

This clone showed up just a few times. The genes are TRBV4-3 and TRBJ2-1; TRBD2 aligns across 15 bases. J was trimmed by 8 bases and V by 1 base; bases with no gene match: 3. The length of the CDR3 is 16 residues. The germline V gene encodes CDR1 LGHNA and CDR2 YSLEER. CDR3 coding DNA: TGCGCCAGCAGCCAAGGGACTAGCGGGGGGGCGGATGAGCAGTTCTTC. Translating gives CASSQGTSGGADEQFF.

The chain uses TRBV9 and TRBJ1-1; D may be TRBD1 (5 bases). CDR1 is SGDLS and CDR2 is YYNGEE in the germline V gene. V lost 3 bases and J 3 bases, leaving 6 bases between the germline ends. The CDR3 contains 12 residues. The CDR3 DNA reads TGTGCCAGCAGCGCACAGGACACTGAAGCTTTCTTT. Amino acids: CASSAQDTEAFF.

V is TRBV19 and J is TRBJ2-3; 9 bases are shared with TRBD1. The V segment lost 5 bases and the J segment 4 bases; nucleotides outside the gene matches: 4. This CDR3 region has 14 residues. Germline loops: CDR1 LNHDA, CDR2 SQIVND (reference sequence). CDR3 sequence: CASSGTGFSDTQYF. The CDR3 nucleotides read TGTGCCAGTAGTGGGACAGGGTTTTCAGATACGCAGTATTTT.

V is TRBV29-1 and J is TRBJ1-1; D is unclear. The CDR3 extends over 16 amino acids. V was cut by 0 bases and J by 0 bases, with 14 bases left in between. Germline loops: CDR1 SQVTM, CDR2 ANQGSEA. The CDR3 region is CSVEDHGSGMNTEAFF. The CDR3 DNA follows: TGCAGCGTTGAAGATCATGGCTCGGGGATGAACACTGAAGCTTTCTTT.

The gene calls are TRBV19 and TRBJ2-1, with a possible D match to TRBD1 (5 bases). This CDR3 has 15 amino acids. The germline CDR1 and CDR2 sequences are LNHDA and SQIVND (reference sequence). Trimming removed 1 base from V and 2 bases from J, with 9 bases in between. The CDR3, as DNA: TGTGCCAGTAGTATAGCGGCAGGGACCTACAATGAGCAGTTCTTC. The encoded protein is CASSIAAGTYNEQFF.

The J gene is TRBJ2-1, the V gene TRBV4-3; 10 nucleotides agree with TRBD1. Unmatched junction bases numbered 8, after V lost 0 bases and J lost 6 bases. The CDR3 extends over 17 amino acids. Germline V gives CDR1 LGHNA, CDR2 YSLEER. Written as DNA, the CDR3 is TGCGCCAGCAGCCAAGACCAGGACAGGGGGTTTCGCAATGAGCAGTTCTTC. As protein: CASSQDQDRGFRNEQFF.

This chain links TRBV6-5 with TRBJ1-3; no reliable D call. Between the trimmed V and J ends, which lost 5 bases and 0 bases, there was a span of 11 bases. CDR3 length: 15 amino acids. CDR1 and CDR2 from the germline V gene are MNHEY and SVGAGI. The CDR3 nucleotides are TGTGCCAGCAGTCGACGATGGAGCTCTGGAAACACCATATATTTT. Translation: CASSRRWSSGNTIYF.

The chain carries TRBV18 and TRBJ2-1, with TRBD2 matching 8 bases. Losses at the gene ends were 3 bases for V and 9 bases for J; bases not matched to a gene: 10. The CDR3 has 15 residues. The V gene's germline CDR1 is KGHSH and CDR2 LQKENI. This chain's CDR3 is CASSPVAGGRGEQFF. The CDR3 coding sequence is TGTGCCAGCTCACCGGTGGCGGGGGGCCGAGGTGAGCAGTTCTTC.

The chain has TRBV12-1 and TRBJ2-1; the D call of TRBD2 is as the table states it, not checked on the DNA. TRBV12-1 is reported as a pseudogene. The CDR3 is made up of 15 amino acids. The chain's CDR3 is CASSLGLAGSNQQFF. The DNA of the CDR3 is TGTGCCAGCAGCTTGGGACTAGCGGGGTCCAATCAGCAGTTCTTC.

The V and J genes are TRBV2 and TRBJ2-2; 9 nucleotides align to TRBD1. The trim removed 4 bases at V and 7 bases at J, leaving 7 bases unmatched. The CDR3 covers 15 residues. CDR1 SNHLY and CDR2 FYNNEI come from the germline V gene. CDR3 in DNA: TGTGCCAGCAGTGCAGAGGACAGGGGAAACGGGGAGCTGTTTTTT. Protein sequence: CASSAEDRGNGELFF.

This clone occurred once. The chain carries TRBV5-8 and TRBJ2-1; 8 bases line up with TRBD2. CDR1 SGHTS and CDR2 YDEGEE come from the germline V gene. This CDR3 is 16 amino acids long. With V trimmed by 1 base and J by 6 bases, 9 bases remained unmatched. CDR3 loop: CASSLSTTSEPNEQFF. The CDR3 region has the DNA TGTGCCAGCAGCTTGTCTACGACTAGCGAGCCCAATGAGCAGTTCTTC.

The rearrangement joins TRBV18 to TRBJ1-2, with D maybe TRBD1 (5 bases). Germline CDR1 and CDR2: KGHSH and LQKENI. The CDR3 covers 14 residues. With 2 bases removed from V and 7 bases from J, the gap between germline ends came to 14 bases. The CDR3 bases are TGTGCCAGCTCACCAGTTATCGGGGGAGGTGGCTACACCTTC. Translated: CASSPVIGGGGYTF.

The chain employs TRBV2 and TRBJ1-2, with D uncertain. Per the germline V gene, CDR1 is SNHLY and CDR2 is FYNNEI. The V end lost 0 bases, the J end lost 5 bases, and 10 bases lay between the germline ends. The CDR3 is made up of 14 amino acids. CDR3 DNA sequence: TGTGCCAGCAGTGAAGCTCAAGAGTGGTATGGCTACACCTTC. This translates into CASSEAQEWYGYTF.

This clone showed up just a few times. The chain is built from TRBV9 and TRBJ2-7, with a weak D call TRBD1 (5 bases). There are 16 residues in the CDR3. The V and J ends lost 4 bases and 4 bases respectively, with 21 bases between them. Germline V lookup: CDR1 SGDLS, CDR2 YYNGEE. The CDR3 DNA is TGTGCCAGCAGCCATCCTGGCGGTGGGGCCGGTTACGAGCAGTACTTC. Translated, it gives CASSHPGGGAGYEQYF.

The V gene is TRBV9, the J gene TRBJ1-3, with D perhaps TRBD1 (5 bases). This CDR3 spans 17 amino acids. Trimming removed 0 bases from V and 1 base from J, with 14 bases in between. Germline V CDR1 and CDR2: SGDLS, YYNGEE. CDR3 sequence reads: CASSVDRGGSSGNTIYF. CDR3 nucleotides: TGTGCCAGCAGCGTAGATAGGGGAGGCTCGTCTGGAAACACCATATATTTT.

The chain combines TRBV4-3 with TRBJ2-2; 10 bases align to TRBD2. The CDR3 runs 17 residues. Germline CDR1 and CDR2: LGHNA and YSLEER. The trim removed 2 bases at V and 4 bases at J, leaving 7 bases unmatched. DNA for the CDR3: TGCGCCAGCAGCCAAAAAAAGCGGGAGGGCGGCACCGGGGAGCTGTTTTTT. Amino acids: CASSQKKREGGTGELFF.